The rows below give T cell receptor beta chains drawn from one sample of a study of CD8 T cells in ankylosing spondylitis. TCRdb reprocessed the 5' RACE reads via MiXCR and lists one record per CDR3 protein. The repertoire consists of roughly 230,000 distinct CDR3 sequences, with about a sixth occurring once and the leading ten covering about a third. The source material was blood, either unsorted or a sorted T cell fraction (not recorded which). Source of these receptors: a male donor with ankylosing spondylitis or in good health (not recorded which). Each CDR3 is given with its conserved first and last residue. The D gene is left open where the match is weak. Clone size is shown for a subset of rows, as once, few, many or a class of expanded clone.

V: TRBV20-1
J: TRBJ2-7
D: -
size: -
DNA: TGCAGTGCTAGTTCACAGGGAGAGCAGTACTTC
CDR3: CSASSQGEQYF

V: TRBV10-1
J: TRBJ2-3
D: TRBD2
size: -
DNA: TGCGCCAGCAGTGAATACCTAGCGGATCTTGATACGCAGTATTTT
CDR3: CASSEYLADLDTQYF

V: TRBV5-1
J: TRBJ2-7
D: TRBD2
size: many
DNA: TGCGCCAGCAGCTTGGTCACGGGAGGGTCCTACGAGCAGTACTTC
CDR3: CASSLVTGGSYEQYF

V: TRBV4-1
J: TRBJ2-7
D: TRBD1
size: few
DNA: TGCGCCAGCAGCCAGGATGGACAGGGGAACTCCTACGAGCAGTACTTC
CDR3: CASSQDGQGNSYEQYF

V: TRBV25-1
J: TRBJ2-7
D: -
size: few
DNA: TGTGCCAGCAGTGAATGGGCGTTGGAGCAGTACTTC
CDR3: CASSEWALEQYF

V: TRBV29-1
J: TRBJ2-1
D: -
size: few
DNA: TGCAGCGTGGGCGCCGTGGCGGGGCTCAATGAGCAGTTCTTC
CDR3: CSVGAVAGLNEQFF

V: TRBV7-6
J: TRBJ2-7
D: TRBD1
size: -
DNA: TGTGCCAGCAGCCCCGTCAGGGGGATGGGACAGCATTACGAGCAGTACTTC
CDR3: CASSPVRGMGQHYEQYF

V: TRBV6-1
J: TRBJ1-2
D: TRBD1
size: many
DNA: TGTGCCAGCAGTGATCACGGGACAGCTCTCGACTACACCTTC
CDR3: CASSDHGTALDYTF

V: TRBV29-1
J: TRBJ2-3
D: TRBD2
size: -
DNA: TGCAGCGTTGAAGATTTAGGACTAGCGGGAGGCGCCTTTTTGCAGTATTTT
CDR3: CSVEDLGLAGGAFLQYF

V: TRBV12-5
J: TRBJ2-5
D: -
size: medium-sized
DNA: TGTGCTAGTGGTTTGAGTCTTTTGGGGGAGACCCAGTACTTC
CDR3: CASGLSLLGETQYF

V: TRBV20-1
J: TRBJ2-1
D: TRBD1
size: -
DNA: TGCAGTGCTAGAGATCGCGGGCGGGGGACAGGGGATAAACTATACTACAATGAGCAGTTCTTC
CDR3: CSARDRGRGTGDKLYYNEQFF

V: TRBV29-1
J: TRBJ2-7
D: -
size: few
DNA: TGCAGCGTTGAAGGGCTAGAAGACGAGCAGTACTTC
CDR3: CSVEGLEDEQYF

V: TRBV7-8
J: TRBJ2-1
D: -
size: -
DNA: TGTGCCAGCAGCTTAGAGTTCAGCGTTTACAATGAGCAGTTCTTC
CDR3: CASSLEFSVYNEQFF

V: TRBV5-1
J: TRBJ2-7
D: TRBD2
size: -
DNA: TGCGCCAGCAGCGAGGAGACTAGCTTGGTCTACGAGCAGTACTTC
CDR3: CASSEETSLVYEQYF

V: TRBV27
J: TRBJ1-5
D: -
size: few
DNA: TGTGCCAGCAGGGGGTTCGCAGGGAATCAGCCCCAGCATTTT
CDR3: CASRGFAGNQPQHF

V: TRBV27
J: TRBJ2-7
D: TRBD2
size: -
DNA: TGTGCCAGCAGTTTAAGAGCGGGAGGGCTTGACGAGCAGTACTTC
CDR3: CASSLRAGGLDEQYF

V: TRBV6-6
J: TRBJ2-5
D: -
size: many
DNA: TGTGCCAGCAGTTACAGCGATGCAGAGACCCAGTACTTC
CDR3: CASSYSDAETQYF

V: TRBV20-1
J: TRBJ2-1
D: -
size: few
DNA: TGCAGTGCGCAGACAGACTTGGACTCCTACAATGAGCAGTTCTTC
CDR3: CSAQTDLDSYNEQFF

V: TRBV4-1
J: TRBJ2-5
D: TRBD1
size: few
DNA: TGCGCCAGCAGCCAAGTCCCCGGGACAGGGTATGAGACCCAGTACTTC
CDR3: CASSQVPGTGYETQYF

V: TRBV20-1
J: TRBJ2-1
D: TRBD1
size: -
DNA: TGCAGTGCTAGAAGGGACAGGGTTGACAATGAGCAGTTCTTC
CDR3: CSARRDRVDNEQFF

V: TRBV3-1
J: TRBJ2-2
D: -
size: few
DNA: TGTGCCAGCAGCCAAGACAGGATGGCCGGGGAGCTGTTTTTT
CDR3: CASSQDRMAGELFF

V: TRBV6-2/TRBV6-3
J: TRBJ2-7
D: TRBD2
size: few
DNA: TGTGCCAGCAGTACTCCCATCTTCAGCGGGGAGACTGACTCCTACGAGCAGTACTTC
CDR3: CASSTPIFSGETDSYEQYF

V: TRBV21-1
J: TRBJ2-7
D: -
size: few
DNA: TGTGCCAGCACCGCGACAGCGAGAGCATTCTACGAGCAGTACTTC
CDR3: CASTATARAFYEQYF

V: TRBV20-1
J: TRBJ2-1
D: TRBD2
size: many
DNA: TGCAGTGCTAGGTCCCCCCTGCGGGAGGGCCTCTACAATGAGCAGTTCTTC
CDR3: CSARSPLREGLYNEQFF

V: TRBV2
J: TRBJ2-1
D: -
size: few
DNA: TGTGCCAGCAGGATGCCCCCCCCGGCAGGGCAAAGTGAGCAGTTCTTC
CDR3: CASRMPPPAGQSEQFF

V: TRBV4-1
J: TRBJ1-2
D: TRBD1
size: -
DNA: TGCGCCAGCAGCCAAGTCGGACAGGGGGGGGATGGCTACACCTTC
CDR3: CASSQVGQGGDGYTF

V: TRBV9
J: TRBJ2-1
D: -
size: many
DNA: TGTGCCAGCAGCGTCGGTTGGAGGGGGCAAGATGAGCAGTTCTTC
CDR3: CASSVGWRGQDEQFF

V: TRBV20-1
J: TRBJ2-7
D: TRBD1
size: -
DNA: TGCAGTGCTAGAGGGACAGGAATCCCCTCCTACGAGCAGTACTTC
CDR3: CSARGTGIPSYEQYF

V: TRBV11-2
J: TRBJ1-2
D: -
size: -
DNA: TGTGCCAGCAGCTTCCCGGGAACCTACTATGGCTACACCTTC
CDR3: CASSFPGTYYGYTF

V: TRBV11-2
J: TRBJ2-7
D: TRBD2
size: -
DNA: TGTGCCAGCAGCTTAGGGGGGACTAGCGGTGTCTACGAGCAGTACTTC
CDR3: CASSLGGTSGVYEQYF

V: TRBV27
J: TRBJ2-7
D: TRBD1
size: -
DNA: TGTGCCAGCGGAATTACAGGGGGCCTCTACGAGCAGTACTTC
CDR3: CASGITGGLYEQYF

V: TRBV9
J: TRBJ2-1
D: -
size: few
DNA: TGTGCCAGCAGCGAAGAAGAAACCTGGCTGGGCTCCTACAATGAGCAGTTCTTC
CDR3: CASSEEETWLGSYNEQFF

V: TRBV29-1
J: TRBJ2-7
D: -
size: few
DNA: TGCAGCGTCTTCAGTATCTCCTACGAGCAGTACTTC
CDR3: CSVFSISYEQYF

V: TRBV12-3/TRBV12-4
J: TRBJ2-7
D: TRBD1
size: -
DNA: TGTGCCAGCAGTTTACCGGGACAGGGCCAGTTCGGGCAGTACTTC
CDR3: CASSLPGQGQFGQYF

V: TRBV29-1
J: TRBJ2-1
D: TRBD2
size: -
DNA: TGCAGCGTTGCTCCTAGCGGGAGGAGGAATGAGCAGTTCTTC
CDR3: CSVAPSGRRNEQFF

V: TRBV29-1
J: TRBJ2-3
D: -
size: -
DNA: TGCAGCGTTGAAGACGAATGGGCAGATACGCAGTATTTT
CDR3: CSVEDEWADTQYF

V: TRBV12-3/TRBV12-4
J: TRBJ2-5
D: -
size: few
DNA: TGTGCCAGCAGTTTAGGAGGTTGGGGAGAGACCCAGTACTTC
CDR3: CASSLGGWGETQYF

V: TRBV29-1
J: TRBJ2-7
D: TRBD1
size: few
DNA: TGCAGCGTTGAAATCCTGCGACAGGGCTCCTACGAGCAGTACTTC
CDR3: CSVEILRQGSYEQYF

V: TRBV29-1
J: TRBJ1-3
D: -
size: few
DNA: TGCAGCGTCGACAGGCTGAACTCTGGAAACACCATATATTTT
CDR3: CSVDRLNSGNTIYF

V: TRBV3-1
J: TRBJ2-7
D: -
size: few
DNA: TGTGCCAGCAGCCAAGATGTGCGGCCCCCTTACTACGAGCAGTACTTC
CDR3: CASSQDVRPPYYEQYF

V: TRBV6-1
J: TRBJ2-3
D: -
size: -
DNA: TGTGCCAGCAGTGACCCGGGACTTTTCACAGATACGCAGTATTTT
CDR3: CASSDPGLFTDTQYF

V: TRBV29-1
J: TRBJ1-2
D: TRBD1
size: -
DNA: TGCAGCGTTGCCCGGCAGGGGGTGGATGGCTACACCTTC
CDR3: CSVARQGVDGYTF

V: TRBV12-3/TRBV12-4
J: TRBJ2-1
D: TRBD2
size: -
DNA: TGTGCCAGCAGCCTGACTAGCGGGTACGACAATGAGCAGTTCTTC
CDR3: CASSLTSGYDNEQFF

V: TRBV24-1
J: TRBJ2-1
D: TRBD2
size: few
DNA: TGTGCCACCAGTGAGTCTAGCGGGAGCGGTGAGCAGTTCTTC
CDR3: CATSESSGSGEQFF

V: TRBV5-1
J: TRBJ2-7
D: TRBD1
size: many
DNA: TGCGCCAGCAGCGAGGGACAGACCTACGAGCAGTACTTC
CDR3: CASSEGQTYEQYF

V: TRBV9
J: TRBJ2-5
D: TRBD2
size: few
DNA: TGTGCCAGCAGCGTAGGGGTAGCGGGAGGGGAGGAGACCCAGTACTTC
CDR3: CASSVGVAGGEETQYF